Given below is one T cell receptor beta chain in context. The antigen remains unidentified. V was cut by 4 bases and J by 6 bases, with 16 bases left in between. This CDR3 region has 14 residues. Germline loops: CDR1 SEHNR, CDR2 FQNEAQ (reference sequence). This sample stems from a study of T cell repertoires in cytomegalovirus infection. TCRdb reanalysed the reads using MiXCR and keeps one entry per CDR3 protein. Of fewer than 350,000 distinct CDR3 sequences in the sample, roughly a sixth are singletons; the top ten hold 12%. General study findings and limits: Cumulative frequency of public TCR beta families picked out carriers of CMV plus the relevant HLA.

The chain uses TRBV7-9 and TRBJ2-7; tentative D call: TRBD2 (6 bases). The clonotype originates from a human donor in good health (CMV status not recorded). Some clones in this sample may be carry-over from other donors' samples. Sequenced material: PBMCs. The CDR3 DNA reads as TGTGCCAGCAGCTCCGGGGGAGGATCTCGCGAGCAGTACTTC. Protein: CASSSGGGSREQYF. Full variable domain (remainder filled in from reference TRBV7-9 and TRBJ2-7): DTGVSQNPRHKITKRGQNVTFRCDPISEHNRLYWYRQTLGQGPEFLTYFQNEAQLEKSRLLSDRFSAERPKGSFSTLEIQRTEQGDSAMYLCASSSGGGSREQYFGPGTRLTVT.